The 15 T cell receptor beta chains presented below share a single source sample, sequenced in a study of human T cells and chemical hapten exposure. TCRdb fed the RACE reads into MiXCR, producing one record per CDR3 protein. Among a few hundred thousand distinct CDR3 sequences listed, more than 5% were seen once. Sample time point: patch test 2, 6 weeks after DPC sensitization. Treatment: therapeutic diphenylcyclopropenone sensitization with weekly scalp DPC. The input for sequencing was whole blood, taken in connection with sensitization to the hapten diphenylcyclopropenone (DPC). All receptors come from a woman under 30 with alopecia areata. Some clones in this sample may be carry-over from other donors' samples.

This clonotype has a count of ten or more. This sequence joins TRBV28 and TRBJ2-6; the D gene could be TRBD1 or TRBD2 (5 bases each). The CDR3 has 17 residues. Germline V CDR1 and CDR2: MDHEN, SYDVKM. Trimming stripped 7 bases from V and 1 base from J, with 17 bases between. In DNA form, the CDR3 reads TGTGCCAGCACCTCAGGGCAGGGACGATCTGGGGCCAACGTCCTGACTTTC. Protein product: CASTSGQGRSGANVLTF.

This clonotype has ten or more counts. The chain couples TRBV7-2 to TRBJ2-3; D unclear. Deletions cut 0 bases from V and 2 bases from J, with 3 bases between. CDR1 is SGHTA, CDR2 FQGNSA, per germline. This CDR3 has 13 amino acids. The DNA for the CDR3 is TGTGCCAGCAGCTTAGCAGTCACAGATACGCAGTATTTT. This gives the protein CASSLAVTDTQYF.

This clonotype was seen at least ten times. V is TRBV10-3 and J is TRBJ1-2, with 9 bases fitting TRBD1. With 6 bases clipped from V and 4 bases from J, the junction kept 9 bases outside the gene matches. CDR3 length: 15 amino acids. Germline lookup yields CDR1 ENHRY and CDR2 SYGVKD. CDR3 loop: CAIRQTGGGGYGYTF. The CDR3 nucleotides read TGTGCCATCAGGCAGACAGGGGGAGGCGGCTATGGCTACACCTTC.

This clonotype appeared a few times. The chain uses TRBV7-2 and TRBJ1-2; 9 bases map to TRBD1. With 1 base clipped from V and 5 bases from J, the junction kept 2 bases outside the gene matches. There are 14 residues in the CDR3. Germline CDR1 SGHTA, CDR2 FQGNSA. The CDR3 bases are TGTGCCAGCAGCTTAGGGACAGGGGAATATGGCTACACCTTC. Its protein is CASSLGTGEYGYTF.

This clonotype came up a few times. The genes are TRBV7-9 and TRBJ2-7, with 7 bases identical to TRBD1. This CDR3 is built from 15 residues. Germline CDR1 reads SEHNR; CDR2 reads FQNEAQ (reference sequence). The V segment lost 5 bases and the J segment 9 bases; nucleotides outside the gene matches: 16. The CDR3 bases are TGTGCCAGCAGCCCCAGAACAACGGGACAGCAAAGGCAGTACTTC. Protein product: CASSPRTTGQQRQYF.

V is TRBV6-2 or TRBV6-3 and J is TRBJ2-6, with 11 nucleotides matching TRBD2. From germline, CDR1 is MNHEY and CDR2 SVGEGT. Unmatched junction bases numbered 7, after V lost 7 bases and J lost 2 bases. This CDR3 has 17 amino acids. This CDR3 reads CASIPTSGAPGANVLTF. CDR3 bases: TGTGCCAGCATTCCGACTAGCGGGGCTCCTGGGGCCAACGTCCTGACTTTC.

This clonotype was counted a few times. The chain employs TRBV11-1 and TRBJ2-5; D is uncertain. Germline CDR1 is SGHAT and CDR2 is FQDESV (reference sequence). The CDR3 has 13 amino acids. Trimming left V 3 bases short and J 2 bases short, with 7 bases between. CDR3 region: CASSFRFQETQYF. The CDR3 DNA is TGTGCCAGCAGCTTCAGATTTCAAGAGACCCAGTACTTC.

The chain is built from TRBV7-2 and TRBJ2-7, with TRBD2 identical over 8 bases. Trimming removed 4 bases from V and 7 bases from J; junction bases left unmatched: 6. The germline gives CDR1 SGHTA, CDR2 FQGNSA. The CDR3 spans 13 residues. The CDR3: CASSSGTRLEQYF. The CDR3, as DNA: TGTGCCAGCAGCTCCGGGACTAGATTAGAGCAGTACTTC.

In its sample, this clonotype was seen many times. The rearrangement uses TRBV20-1 and TRBJ1-4, with 7 bases lining up with TRBD1. V lost 5 bases and J lost 4; bases outside the gene matches: 10. CDR3 length equals 15 residues. Germline CDR1 is DFQATT and CDR2 is SNEGSKA (reference sequence). The CDR3 loop reads CSALDPTGDNEKLFF. The CDR3 nucleotides are TGCAGTGCTTTGGACCCAACAGGGGATAATGAAAAACTGTTTTTT.

This clonotype was recorded at least ten times. This chain connects TRBV28 to TRBJ1-5, with D perhaps matching TRBD1 (6 bases). The germline V gene encodes CDR1 MDHEN and CDR2 SYDVKM. Deletions cut 3 bases from V and 7 bases from J, with 10 bases between. This CDR3 has 13 amino acids. CDR3 coding DNA: TGTGCCAGCAGTTTGCAGGGACAACAGCCCCAGCATTTT. Translation: CASSLQGQQPQHF.

This clonotype turned up a few times. V usage is TRBV12-3 or TRBV12-4 and J usage is TRBJ2-3; no firm D call. The CDR3 has 11 amino acids. The V and J ends lost 8 bases and 6 bases respectively, with 9 bases between them. CDR3 amino acids: CASLASDTQYF. CDR3 bases: TGTGCCAGCCTTGCGTCCGATACGCAGTATTTT.

This clonotype was counted only a few times. This chain uses TRBV5-6 with TRBJ1-6; 9 bases match TRBD1. The length of the CDR3 is 15 residues. The germline CDR1 and CDR2 sequences are SGHDT and YYEEEE. The trim removed 4 bases at V and 8 bases at J, leaving 7 bases unmatched. The CDR3 nucleotides are TGTGCCAGCAGCAACCGGGACAGGGTGGATTCACCCCTCCACTTT. As protein: CASSNRDRVDSPLHF. The full variable domain, completed using reference TRBV5-6 and TRBJ1-6, is DAGVTQSPTHLIKTRGQQVTLRCSPKSGHDTVSWYQQALGQGPQFIFQYYEEEERQRGNFPDRFSGHQFPNYSSELNVNALLLGDSALYLCASSNRDRVDSPLHFGNGTRLTVT.

This clonotype was seen only a few times. V usage is TRBV29-1 and J usage is TRBJ1-4; 10 nucleotides line up with TRBD1. The germline gives CDR1 SQVTM, CDR2 ANQGSEA. V lost 2 bases, J lost 7 bases, and 7 bases stayed unmatched. The CDR3 spans 15 residues. CDR3 sequence reads: CSVESDRGRGEKLFF. The CDR3 DNA follows: TGCAGCGTTGAATCCGACAGGGGGCGCGGTGAAAAACTGTTTTTT.

The chain combines TRBV7-8 with TRBJ2-6, with 10 bases fitting TRBD1. Germline CDR1 and CDR2: SGHVS and FQNEAQ. This CDR3 has 19 residues. V lost 4 bases, J lost 1 base, and 10 bases stayed unmatched. The CDR3 nucleotides are TGTGCCAGCAGCTCCCGGGACAGGGGCGCCCAATCTGGGGCCAACGTCCTGACTTTC. The encoded protein is CASSSRDRGAQSGANVLTF.

This clonotype has ten or more counts. The rearrangement links TRBV5-1 to TRBJ2-7; possibly TRBD1 for D (6 bases). The CDR3 runs 15 residues. V lost 0 bases, J lost 3 bases, and 13 bases lay in between. CDR1 and CDR2 from the germline V gene are SGHRS and YFSETQ. This chain's CDR3 is CASSLDLGHGYEQYF. The CDR3 region has the DNA TGCGCCAGCAGCTTGGATCTGGGACACGGCTACGAGCAGTACTTC.